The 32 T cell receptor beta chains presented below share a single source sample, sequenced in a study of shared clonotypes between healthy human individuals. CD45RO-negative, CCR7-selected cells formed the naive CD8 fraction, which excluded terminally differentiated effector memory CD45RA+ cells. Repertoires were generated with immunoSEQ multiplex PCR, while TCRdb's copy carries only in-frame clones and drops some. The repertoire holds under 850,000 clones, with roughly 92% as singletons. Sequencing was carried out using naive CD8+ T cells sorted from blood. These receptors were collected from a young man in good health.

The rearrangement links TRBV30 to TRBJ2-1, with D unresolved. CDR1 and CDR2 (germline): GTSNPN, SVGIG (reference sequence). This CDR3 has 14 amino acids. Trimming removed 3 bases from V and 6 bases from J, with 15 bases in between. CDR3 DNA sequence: TGTGCCTGGAGACCTTGGTCAGGTCCCAATGAGCAGTTCTTC. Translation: CAWRPWSGPNEQFF.

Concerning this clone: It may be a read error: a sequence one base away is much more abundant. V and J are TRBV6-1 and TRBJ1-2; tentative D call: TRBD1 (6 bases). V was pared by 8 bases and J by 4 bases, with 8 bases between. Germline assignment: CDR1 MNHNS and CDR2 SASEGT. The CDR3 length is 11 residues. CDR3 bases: TGTGCCAGCCGACAGGCCTATGGCTACACCTTC. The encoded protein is CASRQAYGYTF.

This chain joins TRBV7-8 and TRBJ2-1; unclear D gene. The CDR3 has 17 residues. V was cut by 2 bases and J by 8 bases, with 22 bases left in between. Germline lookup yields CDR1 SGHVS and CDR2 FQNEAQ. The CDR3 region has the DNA TGTGCCAGCAGCTTATATACCCCTTTTCTTCCTGGGGATGAGCAGTTCTTC. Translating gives CASSLYTPFLPGDEQFF.

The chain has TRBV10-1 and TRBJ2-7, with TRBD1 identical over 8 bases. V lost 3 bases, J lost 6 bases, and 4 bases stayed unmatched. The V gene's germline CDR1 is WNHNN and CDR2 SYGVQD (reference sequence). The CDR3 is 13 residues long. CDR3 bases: TGCGCCAGCAGTGACAGGGGGCCTCCCGAGCAGTACTTC. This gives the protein CASSDRGPPEQYF.

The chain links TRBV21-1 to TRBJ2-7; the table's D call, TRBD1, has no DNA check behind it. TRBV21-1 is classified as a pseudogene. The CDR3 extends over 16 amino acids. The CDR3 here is CASSKWERTGAGEQYF. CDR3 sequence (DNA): TGTGCCAGCAGCAAATGGGAGAGGACAGGGGCGGGCGAGCAGTACTTC.

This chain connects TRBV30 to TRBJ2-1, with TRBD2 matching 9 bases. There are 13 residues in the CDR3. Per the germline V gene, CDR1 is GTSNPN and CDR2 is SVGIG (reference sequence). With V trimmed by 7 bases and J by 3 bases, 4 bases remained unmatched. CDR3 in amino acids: CALSGRIYNEQFF. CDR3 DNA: TGTGCCTTAAGCGGGAGGATCTACAATGAGCAGTTCTTC.

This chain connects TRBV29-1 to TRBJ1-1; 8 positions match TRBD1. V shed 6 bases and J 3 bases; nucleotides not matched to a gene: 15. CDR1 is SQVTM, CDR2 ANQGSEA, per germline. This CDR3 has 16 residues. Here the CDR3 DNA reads TGCAGCGTGCTGAGCAGGGGGCGCGAAGGCCACACTGAAGCTTTCTTT. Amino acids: CSVLSRGREGHTEAFF. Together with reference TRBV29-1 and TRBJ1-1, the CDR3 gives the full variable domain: SAVISQKPSRDICQRGTSLTIQCQVDSQVTMMFWYRQQPGQSLTLIATANQGSEATYESGFVIDKFPISRPNLTFSTLTVSNMSPEDSSIYLCSVLSRGREGHTEAFFGQGTRLTVV.

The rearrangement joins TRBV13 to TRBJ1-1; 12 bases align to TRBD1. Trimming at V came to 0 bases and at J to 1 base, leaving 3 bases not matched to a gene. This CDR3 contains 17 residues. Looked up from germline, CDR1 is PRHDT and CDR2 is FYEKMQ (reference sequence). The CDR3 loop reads CASSLGGTGGRNTEAFF. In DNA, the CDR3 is TGTGCCAGCAGCTTAGGCGGGACAGGGGGCCGGAACACTGAAGCTTTCTTT.

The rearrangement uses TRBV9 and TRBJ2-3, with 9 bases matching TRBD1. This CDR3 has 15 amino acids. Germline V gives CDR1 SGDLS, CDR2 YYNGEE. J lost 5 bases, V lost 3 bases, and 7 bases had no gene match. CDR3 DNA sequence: TGTGCCAGCAGCGCTCCGGGACAGGGCCAAGATACGCAGTATTTT. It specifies CASSAPGQGQDTQYF.

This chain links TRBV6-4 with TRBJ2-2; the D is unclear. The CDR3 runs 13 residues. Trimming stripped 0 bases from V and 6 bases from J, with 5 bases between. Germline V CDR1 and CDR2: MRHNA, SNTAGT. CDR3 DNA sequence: TGTGCCAGCAGTGACTCTAACCCCGGGGAGCTGTTTTTT. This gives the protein CASSDSNPGELFF.

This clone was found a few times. The CDR3 spells CASSQETYSGNTIYF. The CDR3 coding sequence is TGCGCCAGCAGCCAAGAAACCTACTCTGGAAACACCATATATTTT. The chain links TRBV4-3 to TRBJ1-3; no clear D. Germline CDR1 reads LGHNA; CDR2 reads YSLEER. Trimming took off 0 bases at V and 0 bases at J, with 6 bases between the two ends. This CDR3 spans 15 amino acids.

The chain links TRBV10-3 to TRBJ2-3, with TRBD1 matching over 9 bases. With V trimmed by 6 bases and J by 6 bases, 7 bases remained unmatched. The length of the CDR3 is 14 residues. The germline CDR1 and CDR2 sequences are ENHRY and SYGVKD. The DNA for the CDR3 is TGTGCCATCAGAGGGACAGGGTTTCGGGATACGCAGTATTTT. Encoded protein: CAIRGTGFRDTQYF.

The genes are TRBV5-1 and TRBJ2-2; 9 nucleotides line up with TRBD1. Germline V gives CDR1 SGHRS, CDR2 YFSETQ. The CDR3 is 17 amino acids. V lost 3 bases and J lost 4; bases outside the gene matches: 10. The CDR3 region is CASSWGDREVGTGELFF. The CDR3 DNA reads TGCGCCAGCAGCTGGGGGGACAGGGAAGTCGGCACCGGGGAGCTGTTTTTT.

CDR3 amino acids: CAIASYNEQFF. The CDR3 DNA is TGTGCCATAGCATCCTACAATGAGCAGTTCTTC. The V gene is TRBV7-8, the J gene TRBJ2-1; no definite D call. CDR1 SGHVS and CDR2 FQNEAQ come from the germline V gene. CDR3 length: 11 residues. V lost 10 bases to trimming and J lost 1 base, with 5 bases between them.

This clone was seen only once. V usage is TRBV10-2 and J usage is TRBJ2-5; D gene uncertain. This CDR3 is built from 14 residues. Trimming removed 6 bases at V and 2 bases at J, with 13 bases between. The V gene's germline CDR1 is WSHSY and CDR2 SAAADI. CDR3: CASSYGRSQETQYF. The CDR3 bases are TGCGCCAGCAGCTACGGACGGTCACAAGAGACCCAGTACTTC.

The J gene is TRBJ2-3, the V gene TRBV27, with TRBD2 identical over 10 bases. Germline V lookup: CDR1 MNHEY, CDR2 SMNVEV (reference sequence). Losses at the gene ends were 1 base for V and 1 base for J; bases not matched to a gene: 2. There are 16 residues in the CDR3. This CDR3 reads CASSLYGLAGTDTQYF. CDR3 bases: TGTGCCAGCAGTTTATATGGACTAGCGGGCACAGATACGCAGTATTTT.

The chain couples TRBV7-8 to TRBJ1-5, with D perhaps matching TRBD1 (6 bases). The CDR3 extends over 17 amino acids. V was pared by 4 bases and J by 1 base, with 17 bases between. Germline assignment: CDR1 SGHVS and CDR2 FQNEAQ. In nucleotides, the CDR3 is TGTGCCAGCAGCTCCCTCCGGGAGGGGGGAAGCAATCAGCCCCAGCATTTT. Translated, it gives CASSSLREGGSNQPQHF.

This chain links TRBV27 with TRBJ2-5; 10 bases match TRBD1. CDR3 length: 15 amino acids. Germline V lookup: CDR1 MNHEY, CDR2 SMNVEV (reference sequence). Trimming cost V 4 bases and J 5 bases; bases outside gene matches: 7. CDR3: CASSSPGTGEETQYF. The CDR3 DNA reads TGTGCCAGCAGTTCACCCGGGACAGGGGAGGAGACCCAGTACTTC.

The CDR3, as DNA: TGTGCCAGCAGCTTATTGGTAGCGGGAGTTAGGTACAATGAGCAGTTCTTC. It translates to CASSLLVAGVRYNEQFF. The J gene is TRBJ2-1, the V gene TRBV7-8; 9 bases line up with TRBD2. Germline assignment: CDR1 SGHVS and CDR2 FQNEAQ. J lost 4 bases, V lost 2 bases, and 9 bases had no gene match. The CDR3 consists of 17 residues.

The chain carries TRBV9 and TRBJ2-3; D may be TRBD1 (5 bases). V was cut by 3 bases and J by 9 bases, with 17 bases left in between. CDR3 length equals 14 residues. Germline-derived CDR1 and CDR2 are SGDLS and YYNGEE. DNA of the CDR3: TGTGCCAGCAGCGGAAGGTCAGGGTCCGGGACGCAGTATTTT. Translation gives CASSGRSGSGTQYF.

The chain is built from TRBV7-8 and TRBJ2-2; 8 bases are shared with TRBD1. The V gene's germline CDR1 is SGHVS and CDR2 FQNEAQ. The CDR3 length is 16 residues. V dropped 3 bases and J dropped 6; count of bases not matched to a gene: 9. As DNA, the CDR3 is TGTGCCAGCAGCTTTGACGGGACAGGATGGGCCGGGGAGCTGTTTTTT. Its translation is CASSFDGTGWAGELFF. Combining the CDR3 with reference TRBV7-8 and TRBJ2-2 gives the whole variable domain GAGVSQSPRYKVAKRGQDVALRCDPISGHVSLFWYQQALGQGPEFLTYFQNEAQLDKSGLPSDRFFAERPEGSVSTLKIQRTQQEDSAVYLCASSFDGTGWAGELFFGEGSRLTVL.

CDR3 nucleotides: TGTGCCAGCAGCGTAGCCCCTTCGGACAGGGTGCACAATGAGCAGTTCTTC. Translation: CASSVAPSDRVHNEQFF. The V call is TRBV9, the J call TRBJ2-1, with 8 bases fitting TRBD1. The ends lost 0 bases at V and 5 bases at J; junction bases unmatched: 10. Per germline, CDR1 SGDLS and CDR2 YYNGEE. CDR3 length: 17 amino acids.

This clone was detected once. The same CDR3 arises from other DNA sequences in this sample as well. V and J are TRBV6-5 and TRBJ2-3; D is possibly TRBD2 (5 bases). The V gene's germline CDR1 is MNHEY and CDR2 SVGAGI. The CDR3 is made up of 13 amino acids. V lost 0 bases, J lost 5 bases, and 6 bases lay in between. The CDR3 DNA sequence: TGTGCCAGCAGTTACTCTGGAGGAGATACGCAGTATTTT. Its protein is CASSYSGGDTQYF.

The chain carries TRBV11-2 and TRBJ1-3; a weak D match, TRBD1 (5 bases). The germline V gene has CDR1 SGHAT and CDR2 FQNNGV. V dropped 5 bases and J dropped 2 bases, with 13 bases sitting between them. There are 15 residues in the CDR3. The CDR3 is CASSPGGGTGNTIYF. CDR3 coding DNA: TGTGCCAGCAGCCCCGGGGGAGGGACTGGAAACACCATATATTTT.

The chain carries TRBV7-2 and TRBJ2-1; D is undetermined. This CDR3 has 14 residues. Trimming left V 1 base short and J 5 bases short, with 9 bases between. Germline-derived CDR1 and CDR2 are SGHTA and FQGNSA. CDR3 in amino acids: CASSLDFVDNEQFF. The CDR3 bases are TGTGCCAGCAGCTTAGACTTCGTCGACAATGAGCAGTTCTTC. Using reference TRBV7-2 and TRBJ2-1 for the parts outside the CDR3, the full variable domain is GAGVSQSPSNKVTEKGKDVELRCDPISGHTALYWYRQSLGQGLEFLIYFQGNSAPDKSGLPSDRFSAERTGGSVSTLTIQRTQQEDSAVYLCASSLDFVDNEQFFGPGTRLTVL.

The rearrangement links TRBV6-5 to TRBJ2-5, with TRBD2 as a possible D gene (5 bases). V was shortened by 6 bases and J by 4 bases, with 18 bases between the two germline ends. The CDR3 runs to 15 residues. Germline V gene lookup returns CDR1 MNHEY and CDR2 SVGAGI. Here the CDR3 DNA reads TGTGCCAGCAGGAAGGGTATCGGGGTTTTAGAGACCCAGTACTTC. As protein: CASRKGIGVLETQYF.

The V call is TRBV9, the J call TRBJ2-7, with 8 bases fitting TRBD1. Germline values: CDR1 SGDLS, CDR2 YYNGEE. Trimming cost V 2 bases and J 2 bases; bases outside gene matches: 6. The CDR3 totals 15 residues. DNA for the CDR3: TGTGCCAGCAGCGTCGGACAGGGTTCCACCTACGAGCAGTACTTC. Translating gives CASSVGQGSTYEQYF.

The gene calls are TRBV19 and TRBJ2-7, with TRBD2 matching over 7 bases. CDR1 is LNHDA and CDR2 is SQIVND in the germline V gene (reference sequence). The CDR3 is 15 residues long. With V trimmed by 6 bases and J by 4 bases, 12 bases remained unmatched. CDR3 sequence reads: CASSSDGRTKYEQYF. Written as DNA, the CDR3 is TGTGCCAGTAGCAGTGACGGGAGGACAAAGTACGAGCAGTACTTC.

CDR3 sequence: CATSRYNEQFF. The CDR3 DNA reads as TGTGCCACCAGCAGGTACAATGAGCAGTTCTTC. The rearrangement uses TRBV15 and TRBJ2-1; D gene unclear. The CDR3 contains 11 residues. CDR1 is LNHNV and CDR2 is YYDKDF in the germline V gene (reference sequence). Between the trimmed V and J ends, which lost 3 bases and 4 bases, there was a span of 1 base.

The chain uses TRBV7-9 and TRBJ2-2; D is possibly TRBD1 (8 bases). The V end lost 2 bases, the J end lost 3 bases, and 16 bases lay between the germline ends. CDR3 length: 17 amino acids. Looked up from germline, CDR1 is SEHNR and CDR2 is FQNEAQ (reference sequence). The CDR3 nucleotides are TGTGCCAGCAGCTTACCCAGGGGGCTAGCGGACACCGGGGAGCTGTTTTTT. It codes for CASSLPRGLADTGELFF.

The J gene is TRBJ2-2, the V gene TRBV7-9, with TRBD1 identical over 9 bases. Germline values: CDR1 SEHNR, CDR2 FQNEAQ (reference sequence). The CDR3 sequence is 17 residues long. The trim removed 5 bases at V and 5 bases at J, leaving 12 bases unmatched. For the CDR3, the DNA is TGTGCCAGCAGCCCCCCATTCCGGACAGGGGAAACCGGGGAGCTGTTTTTT. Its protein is CASSPPFRTGETGELFF.

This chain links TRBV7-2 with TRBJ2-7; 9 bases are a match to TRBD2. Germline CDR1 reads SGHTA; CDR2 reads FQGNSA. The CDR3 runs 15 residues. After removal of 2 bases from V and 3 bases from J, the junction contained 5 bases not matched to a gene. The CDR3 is CASSLRTSGLYEQYF. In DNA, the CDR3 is TGTGCCAGCAGCTTAAGAACTAGCGGGCTCTACGAGCAGTACTTC.